The following is a T cell receptor beta chain sequence with its context. All enrollees were roughly 18 to 90 years old and from 24 US areas. This sample stems from a study of blood T cell repertoires in COVID-19. About the study: COVID-19 samples collected from the United States, Italy and Spain covered acute and convalescent phases. T cells, B-cell-depleted T cells, or PBMCs provided the cDNA or gDNA that served as material.

Germline V CDR1 and CDR2: SGHRS, YFSETQ. V was shortened by 6 bases and J by 2 bases, with 9 bases between the two germline ends. The CDR3 runs to 14 residues. Methods used by the authors: Researchers report that nucleated cell counts were estimated from reference gene primer amplification. The assay was immunoSEQ multiplex PCR, and TCRdb's table has in-frame clones only and misses some. V, J and clone size were drawn from that table, and D and trimming were deduced from the DNA. The sample includes around 330,000 clones, about nine tenths of them seen just once. This sequence joins TRBV5-1 and TRBJ2-6, with D tentatively TRBD2 (6 bases). Sequencing input: PBMCs or T cells enriched from blood (not recorded which). The receptor was derived from a man in his 60s who had recovered from COVID-19. CDR3 nucleotide sequence: TGCGCCAGCACGGGGGTTACTGGGGCCAACGTCCTGACTTTC. This sequence encodes CASTGVTGANVLTF.